This T cell receptor (beta chain) was observed in a study of shared clonotypes between healthy human individuals. In the case of this clone: Its antigen is undetermined.

Study-level findings and limits: Researchers found naive subsets generally carried larger estimated richness than memory subsets. Even with large depth, rarefaction showed that sorted-subset sequencing was incomplete.

The CDR3 has 14 amino acids. Trimming removed 2 bases from V and 4 bases from J, with 11 bases in between. Per germline, CDR1 MGHDK and CDR2 SYGVNS. Deep was the level at which the assay was run. Profiled with immunoSEQ multiplex PCR; TCRdb holds only in-frame clones, not every one. The sample carries roughly 1 million clones, about 74% recorded once. V is TRBV25-1 and J is TRBJ1-2, with D unresolved. The sample was memory CD4+ T cells sorted from blood. Subset of the sample: CD45RA-negative fraction. The sequence derives from a man between 18 and 35 years old in good health. The CDR3 protein is CASSEPGRSYGYTF. In DNA form, the CDR3 reads TGTGCCAGCAGTGAACCAGGCAGGTCCTATGGCTACACCTTC.